This T cell receptor (beta chain) was captured by sequencing in a study of Ad26.COV2.S vaccination and SARS-CoV-2 variants (dated by TCRdb to about 2021). For the study in its entirety: Vaccine-arm donors were drawn from COV1001, a multicentre, randomized, double-blind, placebo-controlled phase I-IIa trial of Ad26.COV2.S in healthy adults. Trial participants were randomized into five groups of five: low-dose or high-dose Ad26.COV2.S given once or twice, or placebo on both occasions. Blinding of investigators to trial group allocation was maintained during experiments and outcome assessment. TCRbeta repertoire sequencing was used to assess the specificity and breadth of SARS-CoV-2-reactive T cell receptors after Ad26.COV2.S vaccination. Dosing of Ad26.COV2.S was intramuscular, at either 5x10^10 or 1x10^11 viral particles, delivered as one shot or as two shots spaced 56 days apart. The TCR-sequenced set comprised around 32 samples: some 19 Ad26.COV2.S vaccine recipients, 5 placebo recipients and 8 SARS-CoV-2 convalescent individuals.

What the research found in general, with its limitations: After vaccination, spike-specific CD8+ and CD4+ T cell responses were reported to show substantial breadth. It was noted by the authors that total T cell responses may have been underestimated by the TCR breadth and depth analyses. Comparable non-spike TCR breadth was observed between vaccine and placebo recipients, consistent with only spike being contained in the vaccine. Ad26.COV2.S recipients had higher spike-specific TCR breadth than placebo recipients (P = 0.0014). The study was not powered to compare responses between vaccine doses or regimens.

This clone was seen a single time. Its antigen specificity is not known. The record has no base qualities; no much larger clone is one base away. TCRbeta CDR3 regions were sequenced with the immunoSEQ Assay. After extraction, genomic DNA underwent amplification by bias-controlled multiplex PCR, followed by high-throughput sequencing. Regarding the original processing steps: Collapsing and filtering of sequences were performed to quantify the absolute abundance of each unique TCRbeta CDR3 region. Usable DNA was measured by amplifying reference genes present in all nucleated cells, and TCRbeta template counts were normalized to that usable DNA to estimate T cell fraction. Repertoire TCRs were annotated as SARS-CoV-2-specific by exact matching of V gene, CDR3 amino acid sequence and J gene to a known reactive TCR set. MIRA supplied the reference SARS-CoV-2 TCR set, which was filtered for enrichment in COVID-19-positive ImmuneCODE repertoires so that public or cross-reactive TCRs were removed. Using the MIRA antigens, annotated TCRs were further analysed by specific ORF or by position within an ORF. Breadth was defined as annotated unique rearrangements over total unique productive rearrangements; depth was the summed frequency of those rearrangements. TCR breadth was compared between groups using two-sided Wilcoxon rank-sum tests. TCRdb carries this immuneACCESS record with in-frame sequences only. Its versions omit some clonotypes, under half of them owing to an unresolved V gene in the studies checked, with the rest unexplained. Clone size and V and J calls were adopted from that table, with D and trimming inferred from the DNA. This sample lists some 250,000 clones; roughly 90% were detected once. About 10% of the sample goes to the ten largest clones.

V lost 4 bases and J lost 6 bases, and the count of bases not matched to a germline gene is 7. The CDR3 holds 14 amino acids from the cysteine to the phenylalanine. Here the CDR3 DNA is all that survives: 42 bases in frame from base 1. For CDR1 and CDR2, the germline V gene (reference sequence) lists GTSNPN and SVGIG. The sample's treatment or condition label, decoded: around 19 received Ad26.COV2.S at low or high dose, single or two shots; several received placebo; per-sample allocation not given. For vaccine and placebo recipients, repertoires were sequenced using samples collected on day 63 after the first injection. Between 29 July and 7 August 2020, Cohort 1b enrolled 25 adults aged 18-55 years at one site in Boston, USA. Ad26.COV2.S was a replication-incompetent adenovirus type 26 vector that expressed a prefusion-stabilized SARS-CoV-2 spike protein derived from the original Wuhan strain.

Here the chain combines TRBV30 and TRBJ2-1; 9 bases in the middle match TRBD1. This specimen consisted of peripheral blood, obtained in a trial of Ad26.COV2.S vaccine versus placebo. The receptor comes from a person aged 18 to 65 who received the Ad26.COV2.S COVID-19 vaccine or a placebo. The encoded CDR3 is CAWKTGQGGNEQFF. Here is the DNA: TGTGCCTGGAAAACGGGACAGGGAGGCAATGAGCAGTTCTTC.